This T cell receptor beta chain was obtained from a study of chemoradiotherapy in HPV16-positive cancers. Study-wide results and limits: Candidate HPV-specific clones and E7-related TCR motifs grew in tumor during treatment. Only a couple of HPV16-positive patients supplied the functional HPV-specificity definition. HPV-responsive T-cell expansion during chemoradiotherapy was linked to improved recurrence-free survival in HPV16-positive patients.

With respect to this clone: Its antigen is unknown.

Repertoires were sampled repeatedly during chemoradiotherapy. This CDR3 spans 14 amino acids. The V end lost 2 bases, the J end lost 6 bases, and 13 bases lay between the germline ends. The germline V gene encodes CDR1 LNHDA and CDR2 SQIVND (reference sequence). TCRdb's copy holds only in-frame clones and misses some; the assay was immunoSEQ multiplex PCR. This table holds roughly 20,000 clones, around four fifths found once. The chain employs TRBV19 and TRBJ1-2, with D maybe TRBD1 (6 bases). This TCR was recovered from a human donor with HPV-associated anogenital cancer. This material consisted of blood, taken from a patient who underwent chemoradiotherapy. The CDR3 here is CASSILAGADGYTF. The CDR3 DNA sequence: TGTGCCAGTAGTATACTGGCAGGGGCTGATGGCTACACCTTC.